The 6 T cell receptor beta chains below were found in one sample sequenced in a study of T cell responses to AZD1222 COVID-19 vaccine. The repertoire was sequenced with immunoSEQ multiplex PCR; TCRdb's copy has only in-frame clones and lacks some. The sample lists about 120,000 clones; 92% were seen once. Specimen: peripheral blood, collected 28 days after the second AZD1222 dose. These receptor sequences come from an adult who received the AZD1222 COVID-19 vaccine.

The gene calls are TRBV9 and TRBJ1-1; no definite D call. The CDR3 is 16 residues long. V lost 4 bases and J 0 bases, leaving 16 bases between the germline ends. Per germline, CDR1 SGDLS and CDR2 YYNGEE. CDR3 in DNA: TGTGCCAGCAGCCCACGCCCCTCGAACATGAACACTGAAGCTTTCTTT. Protein sequence: CASSPRPSNMNTEAFF.

The J gene is TRBJ2-1, the V gene TRBV10-3, with D tentatively TRBD1 (6 bases). V was trimmed by 11 bases and J by 0 bases, leaving 23 bases between them. CDR1 is ENHRY, CDR2 SYGVKD, per germline. The CDR3 contains 17 residues. The CDR3 nucleotides are TGTGCCGTCCGGCCGGTGGACAGCACCTTCTCCTACAATGAGCAGTTCTTC. Translating gives CAVRPVDSTFSYNEQFF.

The chain employs TRBV19 and TRBJ1-5, with D possibly TRBD1 on 6 matching bases. V was trimmed by 8 bases and J by 4 bases, leaving 15 bases between them. The CDR3 has 14 residues. Germline CDR1 reads LNHDA; CDR2 reads SQIVND (reference sequence). The CDR3 reads CASGDKGLNQPQHF. The CDR3 DNA is TGTGCCAGTGGGGACAAGGGGTTGAATCAGCCCCAGCATTTT.

The rearrangement joins TRBV7-9 to TRBJ1-1; D might be TRBD1 (6 bases). Trimming took off 1 base at V and 2 bases at J, with 11 bases between the two ends. CDR3 length: 15 amino acids. Germline CDR1 SEHNR, CDR2 FQNEAQ (reference sequence). CDR3 region: CASSLVQGRNTEAFF. The CDR3 DNA reads TGTGCCAGCAGCTTAGTGCAGGGGCGCAACACTGAAGCTTTCTTT. Full variable domain (remainder filled in from reference TRBV7-9 and TRBJ1-1): DTGVSQNPRHKITKRGQNVTFRCDPISEHNRLYWYRQTLGQGPEFLTYFQNEAQLEKSRLLSDRFSAERPKGSFSTLEIQRTEQGDSAMYLCASSLVQGRNTEAFFGQGTRLTVV.

V is TRBV5-1 and J is TRBJ1-2; no clear D. Trimming cost V 0 bases and J 0 bases, with 6 bases left between them. The germline V gene has CDR1 SGHRS and CDR2 YFSETQ. CDR3 length: 14 residues. The CDR3 spells CASSLGTTNYGYTF. The CDR3 nucleotides are TGCGCCAGCAGCTTGGGTACTACTAACTATGGCTACACCTTC.

The V and J genes are TRBV7-3 and TRBJ1-2; D is possibly TRBD1 (6 bases). CDR3 size: 15 residues. Germline V gives CDR1 SGHTA, CDR2 FQGTGA. The ends were cut back, 5 bases at V and 4 bases at J, with 17 bases in the middle. The CDR3 here is CASSPDPDRSYGYTF. Written as DNA, the CDR3 is TGTGCCAGCAGCCCGGACCCGGACAGATCCTATGGCTACACCTTC.